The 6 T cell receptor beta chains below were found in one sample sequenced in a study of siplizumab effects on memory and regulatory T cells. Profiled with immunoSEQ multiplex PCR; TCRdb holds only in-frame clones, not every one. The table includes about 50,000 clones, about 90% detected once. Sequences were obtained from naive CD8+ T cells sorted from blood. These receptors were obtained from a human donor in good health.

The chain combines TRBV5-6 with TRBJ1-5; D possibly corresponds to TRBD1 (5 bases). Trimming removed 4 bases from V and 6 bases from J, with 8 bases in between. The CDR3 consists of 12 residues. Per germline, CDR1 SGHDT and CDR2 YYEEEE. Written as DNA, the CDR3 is TGTGCCAGCAGCCGTGGGGGTCAGCCCCAGCATTTT. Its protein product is CASSRGGQPQHF.

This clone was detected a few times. The CDR3: CASNTGLKQPQHF. In DNA, the CDR3 is TGTGCCAGTAACACAGGACTCAAACAGCCCCAGCATTTT. The chain joins TRBV19 to TRBJ1-5, with TRBD1 as a possible D gene (5 bases). Germline loops: CDR1 LNHDA, CDR2 SQIVND (reference sequence). V lost 7 bases, J lost 7 bases, and 14 bases lay in between. The CDR3 sequence is 13 residues long.

CDR3 DNA: TGTGCCAGCAGCTTAGATTCCCCAGATACGCAGTATTTT. This encodes CASSLDSPDTQYF. This rearrangement joins TRBV7-6 to TRBJ2-3; D gene uncertain. CDR1 and CDR2 from the germline V gene are SGHVS and FNYEAQ. The CDR3 spans 13 residues. Trimming took off 1 base at V and 4 bases at J, with 6 bases between the two ends.

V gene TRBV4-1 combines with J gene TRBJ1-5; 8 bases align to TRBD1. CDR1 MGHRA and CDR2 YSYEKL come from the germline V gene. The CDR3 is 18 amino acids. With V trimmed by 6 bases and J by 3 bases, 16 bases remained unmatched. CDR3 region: CASREIPGQENFNQPQHF. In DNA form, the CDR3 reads TGCGCCAGCAGGGAAATTCCGGGACAGGAGAACTTCAATCAGCCCCAGCATTTT.

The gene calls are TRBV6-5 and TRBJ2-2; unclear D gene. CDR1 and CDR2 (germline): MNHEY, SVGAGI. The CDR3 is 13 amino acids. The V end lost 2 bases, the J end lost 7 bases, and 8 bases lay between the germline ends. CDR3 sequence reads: CASSYPGLGELFF. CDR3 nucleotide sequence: TGTGCCAGCAGTTACCCAGGTCTCGGGGAGCTGTTTTTT.

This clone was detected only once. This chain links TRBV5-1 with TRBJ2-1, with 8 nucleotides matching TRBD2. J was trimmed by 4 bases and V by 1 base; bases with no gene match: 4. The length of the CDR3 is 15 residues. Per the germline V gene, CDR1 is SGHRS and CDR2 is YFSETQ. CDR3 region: CASSLSSGSYNEQFF. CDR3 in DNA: TGCGCCAGCAGCTTGTCTAGCGGGTCTTACAATGAGCAGTTCTTC. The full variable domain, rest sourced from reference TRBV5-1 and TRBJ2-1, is KAGVTQTPRYLIKTRGQQVTLSCSPISGHRSVSWYQQTPGQGLQFLFEYFSETQRNKGNFPGRFSGRQFSNSRSEMNVSTLELGDSALYLCASSLSSGSYNEQFFGPGTRLTVL.